The 11 T cell receptor beta chains below come from one sample, sequenced in a study of shared clonotypes between healthy human individuals. The method was immunoSEQ multiplex PCR; TCRdb's version includes in-frame clones alone and lacks a portion of them. The sample contains fewer than 850,000 clones, less than 95% of which appear only once. The sequencing input was memory CD8+ T cells from PBMCs. Sample subset: CD45RO+ cells pooled with CCR7-negative TemRA cells. The source is a man younger than 30 in good health. Some clones in this sample may be carry-over from other donors' samples.

The J gene is TRBJ1-2, the V gene TRBV19; D is unresolved. The ends were cut back, 6 bases at V and 4 bases at J, with 6 bases in the middle. Germline assignment: CDR1 LNHDA and CDR2 SQIVND (reference sequence). The CDR3 is 11 residues long. The CDR3 is CASSETYGYTF. The CDR3 nucleotides read TGTGCCAGTAGCGAGACCTATGGCTACACCTTC.

Details on this clone: Other DNA sequences from this sample encode an identical CDR3 as well. The rearrangement links TRBV27 to TRBJ1-2; no reliable D call. CDR3 length: 13 amino acids. The V and J ends lost 3 bases and 0 bases respectively, with 5 bases between them. Germline CDR1 and CDR2: MNHEY and SMNVEV (reference sequence). The CDR3 DNA is TGTGCCAGCAGTTTTGGCGCTAACTATGGCTACACCTTC. Translating gives CASSFGANYGYTF.

The table lists this clone with a count of one. This chain links TRBV6-5 with TRBJ2-7; D is undetermined. Trimming removed 4 bases from V and 7 bases from J, with 8 bases in between. The CDR3 runs 11 residues. Germline lookup yields CDR1 MNHEY and CDR2 SVGAGI. DNA of the CDR3: TGTGCCAGCAGTTTTGGCCAGGAGCAGTACTTC. Translation: CASSFGQEQYF.

The chain has TRBV2 and TRBJ2-2; tentatively, D is TRBD2 (6 bases). Trimming removed 7 bases from V and 0 bases from J, with 15 bases in between. The CDR3 extends over 16 amino acids. From germline, CDR1 is SNHLY and CDR2 FYNNEI. CDR3 in amino acids: CASKGGRLANTGELFF. CDR3 nucleotides: TGTGCCAGCAAGGGAGGCCGGCTTGCGAACACCGGGGAGCTGTTTTTT.

As regards this clone: Other DNA variants within this sample encode the same CDR3. The V call is TRBV15, the J call TRBJ2-7; 11 nucleotides match TRBD2. CDR1 and CDR2 from the germline V gene are LNHNV and YYDKDF (reference sequence). The CDR3 runs to 16 residues. Trimming removed 2 bases from V and 0 bases from J; junction bases left unmatched: 3. The CDR3, as DNA: TGTGCCACCAGCAGACCCGGGACTAGCGGCTCCTACGAGCAGTACTTC. Its translation is CATSRPGTSGSYEQYF.

V usage is TRBV27 and J usage is TRBJ2-7, with D hard to call. This CDR3 has 14 amino acids. CDR1 is MNHEY, CDR2 SMNVEV, per germline (reference sequence). Trimming left V 4 bases short and J 0 bases short, with 10 bases between. CDR3: CASSSMLGSYEQYF. DNA of the CDR3: TGTGCCAGCAGTTCCATGCTGGGCTCCTACGAGCAGTACTTC.

The rearrangement uses TRBV7-2 and TRBJ2-4; 9 bases are shared with TRBD2. This CDR3 comprises 15 residues. V gave up 5 bases and J gave up 8 bases; unmatched junction bases: 10. Germline lookup yields CDR1 SGHTA and CDR2 FQGNSA. CDR3: CASSPAGTSPDIQYF. CDR3 bases: TGTGCCAGCAGCCCCGCCGGGACTAGCCCAGACATTCAGTACTTC.

V is TRBV7-9 and J is TRBJ1-1; D remains unclear. Germline V gene data show CDR1 as SEHNR and CDR2 as FQNEAQ (reference sequence). The length of the CDR3 is 10 residues. Trimming removed 3 bases at V and 9 bases at J, with 5 bases between. The CDR3 DNA follows: TGTGCCAGCAGCTTGGTTCAAGCTTTCTTT. It is translated as CASSLVQAFF.

The chain carries TRBV27 and TRBJ2-7, with D unclear. The V gene's germline CDR1 is MNHEY and CDR2 SMNVEV (reference sequence). The V and J ends lost 5 bases and 0 bases respectively, with 11 bases between them. The CDR3 totals 14 residues. The CDR3 spells CASSPIGYSYEQYF. The CDR3 nucleotides are TGTGCCAGCAGTCCTATTGGGTACTCCTACGAGCAGTACTTC.

The chain has TRBV6-1 and TRBJ2-5, with 10 bases lining up with TRBD1. The CDR3 contains 15 residues. The germline gives CDR1 MNHNS, CDR2 SASEGT. V dropped 5 bases and J dropped 5; count of bases not matched to a gene: 8. The CDR3 is CASSIGTGEYETQYF. CDR3 nucleotides: TGTGCCAGCAGTATCGGGACAGGGGAGTACGAGACCCAGTACTTC.

V and J are TRBV5-4 and TRBJ2-3; TRBD2 agrees at 7 bases. CDR3 length equals 16 residues. Trimming removed 5 bases from V and 0 bases from J; junction bases left unmatched: 9. Germline V CDR1 and CDR2: SGHNT, YYREEE (reference sequence). CDR3 protein: CASSGDYPSSTDTQYF. The DNA for the CDR3 is TGTGCCAGCAGTGGGGACTACCCCAGTAGCACAGATACGCAGTATTTT.